Each of the 20 T cell receptor beta chains below was sequenced from the same sample in a study of T cell changes during pregnancy in multiple sclerosis. Some clones are missing from TCRdb's copy, which holds only in-frame ones; the method was immunoSEQ multiplex PCR. The sample yields approximately 30,000 clones, 80% to 90% seen once. The sample was CD8+ T cells from peripheral blood mononuclear cells, taken in the third trimester of pregnancy. These receptors all stem from a female donor with multiple sclerosis, enrolled in a pregnancy study.

The rearrangement links TRBV5-4 to TRBJ2-1, with no clear D. Germline values: CDR1 SGHNT, CDR2 YYREEE (reference sequence). CDR3 length: 14 residues. The V end lost 1 base, the J end lost 3 bases, and 8 bases lay between the germline ends. The CDR3 region is CASSLSTGYNEQFF. In DNA, the CDR3 is TGTGCCAGCAGCTTGTCGACTGGCTACAATGAGCAGTTCTTC.

This chain links TRBV28 with TRBJ2-7, with 12 bases lining up with TRBD2. The V gene end was trimmed by 5 bases and the J gene end by 2 bases; junction bases not matched to a gene: 10. The CDR3 length is 17 residues. The V gene's germline CDR1 is MDHEN and CDR2 SYDVKM. CDR3 amino acids: CASSRQGLAGGAYEQYF. CDR3 nucleotides: TGTGCCAGCAGTAGGCAGGGGCTAGCGGGAGGGGCCTACGAGCAGTACTTC.

With respect to this clone: A read error may produce the germline difference seen at one junction end. The genes are TRBV9 and TRBJ2-3, with 9 bases that match TRBD2. Looked up from germline, CDR1 is SGDLS and CDR2 is YYNGEE. The CDR3 length is 13 residues. CDR3 residues: CASSGGGKDTQYF. The DNA for the CDR3 is TGTGCCAGTAGCGGGGGCGGCAAGGATACGCAGTATTTT. The full variable domain, completed using reference TRBV9 and TRBJ2-3, is DSGVTQTPKHLITATGQRVTLRCSPRSGDLSVYWYQQSLDQGLQFLIQYYNGEERAKGNILERFSAQQFPDLHSELNLSSLELGDSALYFCASSGGGKDTQYFGPGTRLTVL.

The V and J genes are TRBV5-6 and TRBJ2-5, with a tentative D call TRBD2 (6 bases). V lost 0 bases to trimming and J lost 4 bases, with 25 bases between them. The length of the CDR3 is 19 residues. Germline assignment: CDR1 SGHDT and CDR2 YYEEEE. CDR3 loop: CASSLANTGGDGIGETQYF. The CDR3, as DNA: TGTGCCAGCAGCTTGGCCAATACGGGCGGGGACGGGATAGGAGAGACCCAGTACTTC.

This chain's CDR3 is CASSASGGVNEQFF. CDR3 nucleotides: TGTGCCAGCAGTGCGAGCGGGGGGGTCAATGAGCAGTTCTTC. The gene calls are TRBV27 and TRBJ2-1; TRBD2 matches 10 bases. The germline CDR1 and CDR2 sequences are MNHEY and SMNVEV (reference sequence). The V segment lost 5 bases and the J segment 6 bases; nucleotides outside the gene matches: 4. The CDR3 contains 14 residues.

The rearrangement uses TRBV5-5 and TRBJ2-6, with D possibly matching TRBD2 (6 bases). This CDR3 spans 15 amino acids. Germline CDR1 SGHKS, CDR2 YYEKEE (reference sequence). V lost 4 bases, J lost 0 bases, and 8 bases lay in between. The CDR3 nucleotides read TGTGCCAGCAGCCCGGGAGTCTCTGGGGCCAACGTCCTGACTTTC. Protein product: CASSPGVSGANVLTF.

The CDR3 DNA sequence: TGTGCCAGCAGCGAGGACAGGGGAGAGGACGAGCAGTACTTC. Translating it yields CASSEDRGEDEQYF. J is TRBJ2-7 and V is TRBV9; 9 positions agree with TRBD1. The J segment lost 5 bases and the V segment lost 3 bases, leaving 6 bases of the junction unmatched. Looked up from germline, CDR1 is SGDLS and CDR2 is YYNGEE. This CDR3 spans 14 amino acids.

The J gene is TRBJ2-2, the V gene TRBV28; weak D call: TRBD2 (5 bases). The V gene lost 10 bases and the J gene lost 4 bases, with 13 bases spanning the gap. Germline V gene sequence: CDR1 MDHEN, CDR2 SYDVKM. CDR3 length: 13 residues. The CDR3 bases are TGTGCCACCCTAGGAGGTTCCACCGGGGAGCTGTTTTTT. Translation: CATLGGSTGELFF.

This chain uses TRBV5-1 with TRBJ2-7, with a possible D match to TRBD1 (5 bases). Germline CDR1 SGHRS, CDR2 YFSETQ. V lost 1 base and J 4 bases, leaving 9 bases between the germline ends. This CDR3 is 13 amino acids long. The CDR3 coding sequence is TGCGCCAGCAGCTTGCAGCCAGGGTACGAGCAGTACTTC. Translation: CASSLQPGYEQYF.

This clone appeared a few times. This chain links TRBV4-2 with TRBJ2-3; 8 bases are a match to TRBD2. The CDR3 spans 16 residues. V lost 0 bases to trimming and J lost 2 bases; unmatched junction nucleotides: 4. Germline values: CDR1 LGHNA, CDR2 YNFKEQ. CDR3 sequence reads: CASSQEGAGATDTQYF. CDR3 coding DNA: TGTGCCAGCAGCCAAGAGGGAGCGGGGGCCACAGATACGCAGTATTTT.

The V call is TRBV6-5, the J call TRBJ2-1, with 7 positions matching TRBD1. Germline lookup yields CDR1 MNHEY and CDR2 SVGAGI. V gave up 6 bases and J gave up 9 bases; unmatched junction bases: 5. CDR3 length equals 12 residues. The CDR3 loop reads CASSRQGGEQFF. In DNA, the CDR3 is TGTGCCAGCAGCCGACAGGGCGGTGAGCAGTTCTTC.

The V call is TRBV2, the J call TRBJ2-1; D might be TRBD1 (6 bases). V was cut by 7 bases and J by 5 bases, with 9 bases left in between. This CDR3 has 12 residues. Germline CDR1 is SNHLY and CDR2 is FYNNEI. The CDR3 coding sequence is TGTGCCAGCAAAGGGGGACACAATGAGCAGTTCTTC. This gives the protein CASKGGHNEQFF.

The genes are TRBV6-1 and TRBJ2-7, with TRBD2 as a possible D gene (6 bases). The CDR3 contains 16 residues. Germline-derived CDR1 and CDR2 are MNHNS and SASEGT. Trimming removed 1 base at V and 5 bases at J, with 18 bases between. CDR3 nucleotides: TGTGCCAGCAGTGAAGTGGACGCGGGGCCGGTCCACGAGCAGTACTTC. Amino acid sequence: CASSEVDAGPVHEQYF.

The V gene is TRBV7-9, the J gene TRBJ2-7; D remains unclear. Trimming removed 1 base at V and 6 bases at J, with 10 bases between. The CDR3 contains 13 residues. The germline gives CDR1 SEHNR, CDR2 FQNEAQ (reference sequence). The CDR3 DNA reads as TGTGCCAGCAGCTTAGGATCCGGGTTCGAGCAGTACTTC. As protein: CASSLGSGFEQYF.

The J gene is TRBJ2-4, the V gene TRBV4-1; 9 bases fit TRBD1. CDR1 and CDR2 (germline): MGHRA, YSYEKL. V lost 5 bases, J lost 6 bases, and 5 bases stayed unmatched. This CDR3 is built from 14 residues. The CDR3 here is CASSKDRGSNIQYF. DNA of the CDR3: TGCGCCAGCAGCAAGGACAGGGGATCAAACATTCAGTACTTC.

This clone was counted once. This sequence joins TRBV7-2 and TRBJ1-5, with D possibly being TRBD1 (6 bases). Germline V gives CDR1 SGHTA, CDR2 FQGNSA. The CDR3 sequence is 16 residues long. The V end was cut by 5 bases, the J end by 1 base, with 15 bases between. DNA for the CDR3: TGTGCCAGCAGCCAAAGCGGGGGGCTGAGCAATCAGCCCCAGCATTTT. Its translation: CASSQSGGLSNQPQHF.

The chain has TRBV9 and TRBJ1-2; TRBD1 agrees at 9 bases. Trimming removed 2 bases from V and 8 bases from J; junction bases left unmatched: 13. The V gene's germline CDR1 is SGDLS and CDR2 YYNGEE. The CDR3 loop spans 16 amino acids. The CDR3 reads CASSVGTGTGHSGYTF. The CDR3 bases are TGTGCCAGCAGCGTGGGGACTGGGACAGGGCATTCGGGCTACACCTTC.

The chain uses TRBV10-3 and TRBJ2-7; 8 bases line up with TRBD2. V shed 6 bases and J 7 bases; nucleotides not matched to a gene: 14. Germline assignment: CDR1 ENHRY and CDR2 SYGVKD. The CDR3 runs 15 residues. In DNA form, the CDR3 reads TGTGCCATCAGGAGGGAGAGCGGGGGTGCCCTGGAGCAGTACTTC. Amino acid sequence: CAIRRESGGALEQYF.

This chain uses TRBV7-9 with TRBJ1-1; tentative D call: TRBD1 (5 bases). Deletions cut 4 bases from V and 3 bases from J, with 15 bases between. This CDR3 region has 15 residues. Germline loops: CDR1 SEHNR, CDR2 FQNEAQ (reference sequence). The CDR3 loop is CASSSSRAKDTEAFF. The DNA of the CDR3 is TGTGCCAGCAGCTCGAGCAGGGCAAAGGACACTGAAGCTTTCTTT.

The V call is TRBV7-9, the J call TRBJ2-7, with 9 bases matching TRBD1. The V gene end was trimmed by 5 bases and the J gene end by 5 bases; junction bases not matched to a gene: 13. CDR1 SEHNR and CDR2 FQNEAQ come from the germline V gene (reference sequence). The CDR3 consists of 16 residues. The CDR3 DNA reads TGTGCCAGCAGCCCCCTCGGACAGGGGCCCTTTAACGAGCAGTACTTC. The encoded protein is CASSPLGQGPFNEQYF.